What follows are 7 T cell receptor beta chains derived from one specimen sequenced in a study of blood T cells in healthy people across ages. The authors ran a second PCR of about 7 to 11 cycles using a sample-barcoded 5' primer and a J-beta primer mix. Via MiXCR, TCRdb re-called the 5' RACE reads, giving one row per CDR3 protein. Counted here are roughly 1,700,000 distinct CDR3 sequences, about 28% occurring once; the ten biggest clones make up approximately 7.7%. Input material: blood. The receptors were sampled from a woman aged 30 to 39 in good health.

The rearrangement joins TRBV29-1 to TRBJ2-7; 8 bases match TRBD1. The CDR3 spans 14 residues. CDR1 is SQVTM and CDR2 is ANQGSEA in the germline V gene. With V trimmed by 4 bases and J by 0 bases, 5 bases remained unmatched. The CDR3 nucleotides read TGCAGCGTTGGAACAGGGGGTACCTCCTACGAGCAGTACTTC. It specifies CSVGTGGTSYEQYF.

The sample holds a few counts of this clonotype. The CDR3 nucleotides are TGCGCCAGCAGCGACGCGGGACAGGGTCACACCGGGGAGCTGTTTTTT. Translating it yields CASSDAGQGHTGELFF. The rearrangement uses TRBV5-1 and TRBJ2-2, with 9 nucleotides matching TRBD1. The germline V gene has CDR1 SGHRS and CDR2 YFSETQ. The CDR3 extends over 16 amino acids. V shed 4 bases, J shed 3 bases, and the junction held 7 bases outside the gene matches.

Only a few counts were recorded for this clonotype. The CDR3 protein is CASSGGFEDTQYF. The CDR3 DNA is TGTGCCAGCAGTGGGGGGTTCGAAGATACGCAGTATTTT. The chain recombines TRBV2 with TRBJ2-3; TRBD1 or TRBD2 may be the D gene (5 bases each). Germline CDR1 reads SNHLY; CDR2 reads FYNNEI. The CDR3 covers 13 residues. V was clipped by 4 bases and J by 5 bases, with 10 bases between them.

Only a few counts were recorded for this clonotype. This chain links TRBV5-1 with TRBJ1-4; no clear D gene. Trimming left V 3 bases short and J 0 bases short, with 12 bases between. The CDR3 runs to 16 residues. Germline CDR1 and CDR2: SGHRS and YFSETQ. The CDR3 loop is CASSSTGLATNEKLFF. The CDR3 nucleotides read TGCGCCAGCAGCTCCACTGGACTTGCAACTAATGAAAAACTGTTTTTT.

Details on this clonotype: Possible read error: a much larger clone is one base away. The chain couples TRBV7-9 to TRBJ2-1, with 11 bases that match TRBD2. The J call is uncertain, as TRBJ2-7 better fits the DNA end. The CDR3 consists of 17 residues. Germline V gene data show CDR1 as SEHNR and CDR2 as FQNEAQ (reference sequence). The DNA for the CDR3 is TGTGCCAGCAGCTTTGGGGGGACTAGCGGACGAGACAATGAGCAGTACTTC. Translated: CASSFGGTSGRDNEQYF.

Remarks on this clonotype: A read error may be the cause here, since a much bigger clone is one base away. This chain's CDR3 is CASKQADNEQYF. Here the CDR3 DNA reads TGTGCCAGCAAACAGGCGGACAATGAGCAGTACTTC. This chain connects TRBV12-3 or TRBV12-4 to TRBJ2-7; D may be TRBD1 (5 bases). The CDR3 consists of 12 residues. The V gene lost 7 bases and the J gene lost 7 bases, with 14 bases spanning the gap.

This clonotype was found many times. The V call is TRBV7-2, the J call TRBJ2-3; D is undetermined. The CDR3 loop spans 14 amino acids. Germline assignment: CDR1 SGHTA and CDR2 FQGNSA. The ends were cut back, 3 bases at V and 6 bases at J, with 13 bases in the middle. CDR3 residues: CASSFVEAGDTQYF. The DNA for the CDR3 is TGTGCCAGCAGCTTTGTTGAAGCTGGGGATACGCAGTATTTT. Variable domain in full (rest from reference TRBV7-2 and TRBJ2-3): GAGVSQSPSNKVTEKGKDVELRCDPISGHTALYWYRQSLGQGLEFLIYFQGNSAPDKSGLPSDRFSAERTGGSVSTLTIQRTQQEDSAVYLCASSFVEAGDTQYFGPGTRLTVL.